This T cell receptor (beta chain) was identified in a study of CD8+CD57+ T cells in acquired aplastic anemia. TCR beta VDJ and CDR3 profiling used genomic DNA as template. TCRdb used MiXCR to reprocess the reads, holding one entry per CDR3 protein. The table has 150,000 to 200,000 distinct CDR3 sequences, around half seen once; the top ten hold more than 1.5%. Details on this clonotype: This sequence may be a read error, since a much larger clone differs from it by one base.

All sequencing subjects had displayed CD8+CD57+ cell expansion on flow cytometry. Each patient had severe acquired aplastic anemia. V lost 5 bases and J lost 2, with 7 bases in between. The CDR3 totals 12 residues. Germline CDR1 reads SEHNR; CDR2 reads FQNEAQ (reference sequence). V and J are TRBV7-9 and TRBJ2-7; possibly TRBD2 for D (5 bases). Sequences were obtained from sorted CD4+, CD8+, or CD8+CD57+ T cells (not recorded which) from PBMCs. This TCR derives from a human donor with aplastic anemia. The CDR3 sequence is CASSPGAYEQYF. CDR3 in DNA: TGTGCCAGCAGCCCCGGGGCCTACGAGCAGTACTTC.